Presented here are 14 T cell receptor beta chains from one specimen sequenced in a study of cytotoxic CD8 clonotypes in ibrutinib-treated CLL. Assay: immunoSEQ multiplex PCR; the TCRdb copy retains only in-frame clones and omits some. The table shows 250,000 or so clones, with 60% to 75% occurring only once. This specimen consisted of PBMCs, obtained after 24 months of ibrutinib treatment. The receptor source for this set is a human donor with chronic lymphocytic leukemia.

The J gene is TRBJ2-7, the V gene TRBV27; 7 bases line up with TRBD1. The CDR3 is 17 residues long. Germline values: CDR1 MNHEY, CDR2 SMNVEV (reference sequence). V lost 4 bases, J lost 0 bases, and 12 bases stayed unmatched. This CDR3 is CASSSESGQAGSYEQYF. CDR3 bases: TGTGCCAGCAGTTCAGAATCCGGACAGGCTGGCTCCTACGAGCAGTACTTC.

This clone was found a few times. The chain recombines TRBV7-8 with TRBJ2-7; TRBD2 matches at 11 bases. The J segment lost 0 bases and the V segment lost 5 bases, leaving 6 bases of the junction unmatched. Germline V gene lookup returns CDR1 SGHVS and CDR2 FQNEAQ. This CDR3 region has 16 residues. The DNA of the CDR3 is TGTGCCAGCAGCCTGACGGGACTAGCGGACTCCTACGAGCAGTACTTC. Protein product: CASSLTGLADSYEQYF.

J is TRBJ2-7 and V is TRBV29-1, with D possibly TRBD2 on 6 matching bases. Trimming took off 5 bases at V and 1 base at J, with 12 bases between the two ends. The CDR3 runs 13 residues. Germline V CDR1 and CDR2: SQVTM, ANQGSEA. Here the CDR3 reads CSVYGGGSYEQYF. CDR3 in DNA: TGCAGCGTTTACGGGGGAGGATCCTACGAGCAGTACTTC.

This sequence joins TRBV5-1 and TRBJ2-3; D call uncertain. Between the trimmed V and J ends, which lost 5 bases and 5 bases, there was a span of 6 bases. This CDR3 is 11 amino acids long. Germline CDR1 SGHRS, CDR2 YFSETQ. The chain's CDR3 is CASSGGDTQYF. CDR3 nucleotide sequence: TGCGCCAGCAGTGGCGGAGATACGCAGTATTTT.

This clone was picked up a small number of times. The genes are TRBV5-4 and TRBJ1-5; 9 bases are shared with TRBD1. Germline assignment: CDR1 SGHNT and CDR2 YYREEE (reference sequence). Germline trimming cut 0 bases from V and 3 bases from J; bases unmatched to any gene: 4. This CDR3 has 16 residues. CDR3 in amino acids: CASSLGGQGVNQPQHF. The CDR3 DNA sequence: TGTGCCAGCAGCTTGGGGGGACAGGGTGTCAATCAGCCCCAGCATTTT. The variable domain in full, completed from reference TRBV5-4 and TRBJ1-5, reads ETGVTQSPTHLIKTRGQQVTLRCSSQSGHNTVSWYQQALGQGPQFIFQYYREEENGRGNFPPRFSGLQFPNYSSELNVNALELDDSALYLCASSLGGQGVNQPQHFGDGTRLSIL.

The chain has TRBV4-3 and TRBJ2-7; 8 bases are a match to TRBD1. V shed 0 bases and J 2 bases; nucleotides not matched to a gene: 6. CDR3 size: 16 residues. CDR1 LGHNA and CDR2 YSLEER come from the germline V gene. CDR3 sequence reads: CASSQDGTGDPYEQYF. CDR3 nucleotides: TGCGCCAGCAGCCAAGATGGGACAGGTGACCCCTACGAGCAGTACTTC.

This clone turned up a few times. This rearrangement joins TRBV29-1 to TRBJ2-6, with no clear D. The CDR3 has 13 amino acids. V was trimmed by 4 bases and J by 2 bases, leaving 6 bases between them. Germline V gene data show CDR1 as SQVTM and CDR2 as ANQGSEA. The CDR3 loop reads CSVGVAGANVLTF. DNA of the CDR3: TGCAGCGTTGGCGTAGCTGGGGCCAACGTCCTGACTTTC.

J is TRBJ1-5 and V is TRBV6-1; D call uncertain. Germline values: CDR1 MNHNS, CDR2 SASEGT. V was trimmed by 6 bases and J by 0 bases, leaving 12 bases between them. CDR3 size: 15 residues. Written as DNA, the CDR3 is TGTGCCAGCAGGATATCGGCTGATAGCAATCAGCCCCAGCATTTT. Translating it yields CASRISADSNQPQHF.

The rearrangement uses TRBV19 and TRBJ1-4, with 8 bases fitting TRBD1. V gave up 5 bases and J gave up 1 base; unmatched junction bases: 6. There are 16 residues in the CDR3. Per germline, CDR1 LNHDA and CDR2 SQIVND (reference sequence). This chain's CDR3 is CASSPGQGVTNEKLFF. In nucleotides, the CDR3 is TGTGCCAGTAGTCCCGGACAGGGAGTAACTAATGAAAAACTGTTTTTT.

This clone showed up just once. This rearrangement joins TRBV28 to TRBJ1-1; D might be TRBD1 (5 bases). CDR1 and CDR2 (germline): MDHEN, SYDVKM. The CDR3 is 12 amino acids. V dropped 10 bases and J dropped 1 base, with 10 bases sitting between them. CDR3 region: CATETANTEAFF. CDR3 DNA: TGTGCCACCGAGACAGCGAACACTGAAGCTTTCTTT.

The rearrangement links TRBV28 to TRBJ1-4; the D is unclear. The CDR3 is 13 amino acids. V shed 8 bases and J shed 8 bases, with 15 bases lying between them. Germline-derived CDR1 and CDR2 are MDHEN and SYDVKM. CDR3 coding DNA: TGTGCCAGCGAAGGGCGGGCGGGCGAAAAACTGTTTTTT. This encodes CASEGRAGEKLFF.

The V gene is TRBV7-2, the J gene TRBJ2-1; D unresolved. This CDR3 spans 11 amino acids. Germline V CDR1 and CDR2: SGHTA, FQGNSA. V lost 1 base and J lost 10, with 5 bases in between. The CDR3 is CASSLDHEQFF. CDR3 bases: TGTGCCAGCAGCTTAGACCACGAGCAGTTCTTC. Combining the CDR3 with reference TRBV7-2 and TRBJ2-1 gives the whole variable domain GAGVSQSPSNKVTEKGKDVELRCDPISGHTALYWYRQSLGQGLEFLIYFQGNSAPDKSGLPSDRFSAERTGGSVSTLTIQRTQQEDSAVYLCASSLDHEQFFGPGTRLTVL.

The rearrangement uses TRBV6-5 and TRBJ2-7; D is possibly TRBD1 or TRBD2 (6 bases each). Germline V gives CDR1 MNHEY, CDR2 SVGAGI. V was pared by 1 base and J by 4 bases, with 14 bases between. The CDR3 extends over 15 amino acids. The CDR3 region is CASSYYLGAGYEQYF. The CDR3 DNA reads TGTGCCAGCAGTTACTATCTGGGGGCGGGGTACGAGCAGTACTTC.

This rearrangement joins TRBV6-5 to TRBJ2-5; D is perhaps TRBD1 (5 bases). This CDR3 region has 15 residues. Trimming cost V 4 bases and J 4 bases, with 16 bases left between them. CDR1 and CDR2 from the germline V gene are MNHEY and SVGAGI. CDR3 loop: CASSSLGPGRETQYF. DNA of the CDR3: TGTGCCAGCAGTTCACTGGGTCCAGGGCGAGAGACCCAGTACTTC.